The 25 T cell receptor beta chains given below trace back to one sample, sequenced in a study of blood T cell repertoires in COVID-19. The method was immunoSEQ multiplex PCR; TCRdb's version includes in-frame clones alone and lacks a portion of them. The data contain a few hundred thousand clones, 83% of them seen just once; the ten biggest clones take up 2.5% to 3.5%. What was sequenced was peripheral blood. These receptors were obtained from a man in his fifties with active or convalescent COVID-19.

This chain uses TRBV7-9 with TRBJ1-4, with TRBD1 identical over 9 bases. This CDR3 region has 14 residues. Germline V gives CDR1 SEHNR, CDR2 FQNEAQ (reference sequence). The ends lost 4 bases at V and 8 bases at J; junction bases unmatched: 5. The CDR3 protein is CASSWTGDPEKLFF. The CDR3 bases are TGTGCCAGCAGCTGGACAGGGGATCCGGAAAAACTGTTTTTT.

This chain uses TRBV7-3 with TRBJ1-2, with 9 bases matching TRBD1. The ends lost 5 bases at V and 2 bases at J; junction bases unmatched: 3. Germline V gene lookup returns CDR1 SGHTA and CDR2 FQGTGA. This CDR3 region has 14 residues. CDR3 in DNA: TGTGCCAGCAGCGTGGACAGGGGAAACTATGGCTACACCTTC. This encodes CASSVDRGNYGYTF.

V is TRBV6-1 and J is TRBJ1-2; TRBD1 matches at 7 bases. V lost 3 bases, J lost 1 base, and 8 bases stayed unmatched. The CDR3 is 16 residues long. Germline CDR1 MNHNS, CDR2 SASEGT. This CDR3 reads CASSDSDRAVNYGYTF. DNA of the CDR3: TGTGCCAGCAGTGACAGCGACAGGGCGGTTAACTATGGCTACACCTTC.

The V call is TRBV7-9, the J call TRBJ2-1; TRBD2 matches 9 bases. Germline V gene lookup returns CDR1 SEHNR and CDR2 FQNEAQ (reference sequence). CDR3 length: 15 amino acids. V dropped 1 base and J dropped 8; count of bases not matched to a gene: 6. The CDR3 nucleotides read TGTGCCAGCAGCTTAGGGGGCGGGAGGGTGGATGAGCAGTTCTTC. Protein: CASSLGGGRVDEQFF.

V gene TRBV19 combines with J gene TRBJ1-2; D is unclear. Trimming pared 7 bases from V and 2 bases from J, leaving 17 bases between. CDR3 length: 15 amino acids. The germline V gene encodes CDR1 LNHDA and CDR2 SQIVND (reference sequence). The CDR3 DNA reads TGTGCCAGTACTTATAGTTTGGCGGGCAACTATGGCTACACCTTC. As protein: CASTYSLAGNYGYTF.

The chain uses TRBV7-2 and TRBJ1-6, with 8 bases that match TRBD1. Looked up from germline, CDR1 is SGHTA and CDR2 is FQGNSA. V lost 3 bases to trimming and J lost 6 bases; unmatched junction nucleotides: 7. The CDR3 length is 16 residues. CDR3 DNA: TGTGCCAGCAGCTTCGGGACAGGTTATTCTAATTCACCCCTCCACTTT. This translates into CASSFGTGYSNSPLHF.

The genes are TRBV30 and TRBJ2-4; possibly TRBD1 for D (6 bases). This CDR3 has 17 residues. The V gene lost 1 base and the J gene lost 1 base, with 17 bases spanning the gap. Germline CDR1 GTSNPN, CDR2 SVGIG (reference sequence). The CDR3, as DNA: TGTGCCTGGAGTGCGTTAACAGGGAGACTCGCCAAAAACATTCAGTACTTC. This sequence encodes CAWSALTGRLAKNIQYF.

The chain has TRBV7-3 and TRBJ2-1; TRBD1 might be the D (6 bases). This CDR3 region has 15 residues. V gave up 2 bases and J gave up 2 bases, with 10 bases separating them. Germline lookup yields CDR1 SGHTA and CDR2 FQGTGA. CDR3 sequence reads: CASSLSRGTYNEQFF. The CDR3 bases are TGTGCCAGCAGCTTATCAAGGGGGACCTACAATGAGCAGTTCTTC.

The gene calls are TRBV5-1 and TRBJ2-1; tentatively, D is TRBD2 (5 bases). V lost 5 bases to trimming and J lost 2 bases, with 14 bases between them. Germline V gene data show CDR1 as SGHRS and CDR2 as YFSETQ. The length of the CDR3 is 15 residues. CDR3 in amino acids: CASRDFAGPYNEQFF. The CDR3 nucleotides are TGCGCCAGCAGAGATTTCGCGGGTCCCTACAATGAGCAGTTCTTC. The full variable domain, its missing parts supplied by reference TRBV5-1 and TRBJ2-1, is KAGVTQTPRYLIKTRGQQVTLSCSPISGHRSVSWYQQTPGQGLQFLFEYFSETQRNKGNFPGRFSGRQFSNSRSEMNVSTLELGDSALYLCASRDFAGPYNEQFFGPGTRLTVL.

This chain links TRBV19 with TRBJ1-6, with 8 nucleotides matching TRBD1. This CDR3 has 14 residues. Germline CDR1 LNHDA, CDR2 SQIVND (reference sequence). The trim removed 4 bases at V and 11 bases at J, leaving 7 bases unmatched. CDR3 residues: CASSSDRGHPPLHF. The CDR3, as DNA: TGTGCCAGTAGTAGTGACAGGGGACACCCACCCCTCCACTTT.

This chain links TRBV2 with TRBJ2-5; 7 bases match TRBD2. Germline V gene lookup returns CDR1 SNHLY and CDR2 FYNNEI. Germline trimming cut 8 bases from V and 5 bases from J; bases unmatched to any gene: 5. CDR3 length: 12 amino acids. In nucleotides, the CDR3 is TGTGCCAGCGGGAGGGCCGGGGAGACCCAGTACTTC. It specifies CASGRAGETQYF.

The gene calls are TRBV4-3 and TRBJ2-3; D remains ambiguous. Trimming pared 6 bases from V and 10 bases from J, leaving 14 bases between. Germline assignment: CDR1 LGHNA and CDR2 YSLEER. The CDR3 is made up of 12 amino acids. DNA of the CDR3: TGCGCCAGCAGTCTTTCTCCTGGGCCGCAGTATTTT. It yields the protein CASSLSPGPQYF.

This clone was found many times. The chain is built from TRBV27 and TRBJ2-2, with TRBD2 matching over 11 bases. Germline V lookup: CDR1 MNHEY, CDR2 SMNVEV (reference sequence). CDR3 length: 17 amino acids. J was trimmed by 6 bases and V by 5 bases; bases with no gene match: 11. The CDR3 DNA follows: TGTGCCAGCAGTAGACCTTTAGCGGGGGGGTCGGCCGGGGAGCTGTTTTTT. The encoded protein is CASSRPLAGGSAGELFF.

The chain links TRBV2 to TRBJ1-6, with TRBD1 as a possible D gene (5 bases). The V gene's germline CDR1 is SNHLY and CDR2 FYNNEI. The CDR3 runs to 15 residues. V was trimmed by 1 base and J by 10 bases, leaving 14 bases between them. The CDR3 region is CASSEGGSGRSPLHF. The DNA of the CDR3 is TGTGCCAGCAGTGAAGGGGGGAGCGGGAGATCACCCCTCCACTTT.

Here the CDR3 reads CAISDRTSGRSYEQYF. The CDR3 DNA reads as TGTGCCATCAGTGACCGGACTAGCGGGAGATCCTACGAGCAGTACTTC. The rearrangement joins TRBV10-3 to TRBJ2-7; TRBD2 aligns across 13 bases. Trimming took 3 bases from V and 1 from J; bases not matched to a gene: 3. The germline gives CDR1 ENHRY, CDR2 SYGVKD. The CDR3 length is 16 residues.

This clone was seen once. The CDR3: CASGDRAEAFF. The CDR3 DNA follows: TGTGCCAGCGGGGACAGGGCTGAAGCTTTCTTT. This chain joins TRBV19 and TRBJ1-1; TRBD1 matches 9 bases. With V trimmed by 9 bases and J by 6 bases, 2 bases remained unmatched. CDR1 is LNHDA, CDR2 SQIVND, per germline (reference sequence). The CDR3 is 11 amino acids.

This rearrangement joins TRBV3-1 (or the pseudogene TRBV3-2) to TRBJ2-7, with TRBD1 matching over 8 bases. This CDR3 has 14 residues. Per the germline V gene, CDR1 is LGHDT and CDR2 is YNNKEL (reference sequence). Trimming at V came to 5 bases and at J to 3 bases, leaving 6 bases not matched to a gene. In nucleotides, the CDR3 is TGTGCCAGCAGCTCTTGGACAGGGTACTACGAGCAGTACTTC. Its protein is CASSSWTGYYEQYF.

This clone was detected once. V gene TRBV13 combines with J gene TRBJ1-1, with D hard to call. Germline lookup yields CDR1 PRHDT and CDR2 FYEKMQ (reference sequence). The CDR3 length is 14 residues. Trimming took off 4 bases at V and 1 base at J, with 10 bases between the two ends. The CDR3 DNA reads as TGTGCCAGCAGCTACCATTTAGAGAACACTGAAGCTTTCTTT. Protein product: CASSYHLENTEAFF.

The chain uses TRBV28 and TRBJ1-4; 7 positions agree with TRBD1. J gave up 7 bases and V 1 base, and 6 bases lay outside the gene matches. Germline loops: CDR1 MDHEN, CDR2 SYDVKM. The CDR3 has 15 residues. In nucleotides, the CDR3 is TGTGCCAGCAGTTTATCACAGGGGCCGGGTGAAAAACTGTTTTTT. This translates into CASSLSQGPGEKLFF.

Notes on this clone: The sample carries other DNA sequences with the same CDR3. The chain employs TRBV19 and TRBJ1-5; D gene unclear. This CDR3 is 15 amino acids long. Between the trimmed V and J ends, which lost 3 bases and 3 bases, there was a span of 12 bases. The V gene's germline CDR1 is LNHDA and CDR2 SQIVND (reference sequence). CDR3 sequence (DNA): TGTGCCAGTAGTATCTCGGGGATCCCCAATCAGCCCCAGCATTTT. It yields the protein CASSISGIPNQPQHF.

This sequence joins TRBV10-3 and TRBJ2-3, with D possibly being TRBD1 (5 bases). The germline V gene has CDR1 ENHRY and CDR2 SYGVKD. The CDR3 runs to 13 residues. V was pared by 6 bases and J by 6 bases, with 13 bases between. The CDR3 DNA follows: TGTGCCATCAGCATCGGACATTCCGATACGCAGTATTTT. Its translation is CAISIGHSDTQYF.

This rearrangement joins TRBV15 to TRBJ1-5; TRBD1 agrees at 12 bases. The junction had 5 bases not matched to a gene; V was cut back by 5 bases and J by 6 bases. From germline, CDR1 is LNHNV and CDR2 YYDKDF (reference sequence). This CDR3 region has 15 residues. This chain's CDR3 is CATSRRDRGLQPQHF. CDR3 bases: TGTGCCACCAGCCGCCGGGACAGGGGGCTTCAGCCCCAGCATTTT. Supplemented by reference TRBV15 and TRBJ1-5, the full variable domain reads DAMVIQNPRYQVTQFGKPVTLSCSQTLNHNVMYWYQQKSSQAPKLLFHYYDKDFNNEADTPDNFQSRRPNTSFCFLDIRSPGLGDTAMYLCATSRRDRGLQPQHFGDGTRLSIL.

This chain connects TRBV27 to TRBJ1-2; D is perhaps TRBD1 (6 bases). From germline, CDR1 is MNHEY and CDR2 SMNVEV (reference sequence). V lost 3 bases, J lost 8 bases, and 13 bases lay in between. The CDR3 has 13 residues. In DNA form, the CDR3 reads TGTGCCAGCAGTTTGGACAGCATAAAGGGCTACACCTTC. Protein: CASSLDSIKGYTF.

The count of this clone is one. The chain links TRBV19 to TRBJ1-2, with 11 bases aligning to TRBD1. The CDR3 is 15 residues long. Germline V gives CDR1 LNHDA, CDR2 SQIVND (reference sequence). The V and J ends lost 6 bases and 4 bases, in that order; junction bases with no gene match: 7. CDR3 sequence (DNA): TGTGCCAGTAGCCAAGCCGGGACAGGGGGCTATGGCTACACCTTC. Translated: CASSQAGTGGYGYTF.

The rearrangement joins TRBV18 to TRBJ2-3, with 7 bases fitting TRBD1. The CDR3 is made up of 14 amino acids. Germline V gene lookup returns CDR1 KGHSH and CDR2 LQKENI. After removal of 2 bases from V and 5 bases from J, the junction contained 4 bases not matched to a gene. CDR3 in DNA: TGTGCCAGCTCACCATTACAGGGGCAAGATACGCAGTATTTT. Translated: CASSPLQGQDTQYF.